Presented here are 32 T cell receptor beta chains from one specimen sequenced in a study of human T cells and chemical hapten exposure. Time point here: patch test 2, 6 weeks after DPC sensitization. This sample's treatment: therapeutic diphenylcyclopropenone sensitization with weekly scalp DPC. TCRdb re-called the RACE reads with MiXCR, one entry per CDR3 protein. The sample has about 42,000 distinct CDR3 sequences; 8.5% to 10% are singletons. Material: whole blood, obtained in connection with sensitization to the hapten diphenylcyclopropenone (DPC). Every receptor here comes from a woman in her thirties or forties with alopecia areata. Some clones in this sample may be carry-over from other donors' samples.

With regard to this clonotype: With a much larger clone just one base away, this may be a read error. This likely comes from a read error, as the CDR3 has no conserved phenylalanine or tryptophan at its end. V and J are TRBV6-1 and TRBJ2-5; D is ambiguous. Trimming took 0 bases from V and 4 from J, leaving 12 bases between them. The CDR3 sequence is 15 residues long. Germline CDR1 is MNHNS and CDR2 is SASEGT. The chain's CDR3 is CASSEARLNRETQYL. The CDR3 DNA reads as TGTGCCAGCAGTGAAGCTCGACTGAACAGAGAGACCCAGTACTTA.

In its sample, this clonotype was seen many times. V is TRBV20-1 and J is TRBJ2-5, with TRBD2 identical over 7 bases. V was clipped by 6 bases and J by 4 bases; unmatched bases: 11. The CDR3 length is 14 residues. Germline V CDR1 and CDR2: DFQATT, SNEGSKA (reference sequence). The CDR3 spells CSARWTGGGETQYF. The CDR3 DNA is TGCAGTGCCCGGTGGACGGGAGGTGGAGAGACCCAGTACTTC.

This clonotype was detected many times. The chain uses TRBV9 and TRBJ1-6; D is possibly TRBD1 (6 bases). The CDR3 has 14 amino acids. Germline CDR1 and CDR2: SGDLS and YYNGEE. V gave up 2 bases and J gave up 10 bases, with 13 bases separating them. The CDR3 DNA reads TGTGCCAGCAGCGTCGGACAGAAAAGATCACCCCTCCACTTT. Its protein is CASSVGQKRSPLHF. Together with reference TRBV9 and TRBJ1-6, the CDR3 gives the full variable domain: DSGVTQTPKHLITATGQRVTLRCSPRSGDLSVYWYQQSLDQGLQFLIQYYNGEERAKGNILERFSAQQFPDLHSELNLSSLELGDSALYFCASSVGQKRSPLHFGNGTRLTVT.

This clonotype was observed at least ten times. V gene TRBV6-5 combines with J gene TRBJ1-2, with 12 bases aligning to TRBD1. V trimming: 4 bases; J trimming: 7 bases; junction bases outside the gene matches: 7. Germline V CDR1 and CDR2: MNHEY, SVGAGI. The CDR3 has 15 amino acids. The CDR3: CASSSGTGGFGGYTF. In DNA form, the CDR3 reads TGTGCCAGCAGTTCCGGGACAGGGGGCTTTGGTGGCTACACCTTC.

This clonotype was observed at least ten times. V gene TRBV2 combines with J gene TRBJ2-7; 13 positions agree with TRBD2. Germline V gives CDR1 SNHLY, CDR2 FYNNEI. V lost 2 bases to trimming and J lost 6 bases; unmatched junction nucleotides: 1. This CDR3 spans 14 amino acids. Here the CDR3 reads CASSERTSGGEQYF. The CDR3 DNA is TGTGCCAGCAGTGAACGGACTAGCGGGGGCGAGCAGTACTTC.

This clonotype was counted between two and nine times. The chain uses TRBV4-3 and TRBJ2-7; possible D gene TRBD1, 6 bases. Trimming stripped 5 bases from V and 0 bases from J, with 11 bases between. The germline gives CDR1 LGHNA, CDR2 YSLEER. The CDR3 has 14 amino acids. The chain's CDR3 is CASSEDSLSYEQYF. In nucleotides, the CDR3 is TGCGCCAGCAGCGAGGACAGCCTCTCCTACGAGCAGTACTTC.

This clonotype has at least ten counts. This rearrangement joins TRBV11-2 to TRBJ2-7; 8 nucleotides align to TRBD2. CDR3 length: 14 residues. Unmatched junction bases numbered 6, after V lost 1 base and J lost 7 bases. Germline values: CDR1 SGHAT, CDR2 FQNNGV. CDR3 sequence (DNA): TGTGCCAGCAGCTTAGTCGGGGGGGCAAAGGAGCAGTACTTC. This gives the protein CASSLVGGAKEQYF. Together with reference TRBV11-2 and TRBJ2-7, the CDR3 gives the full variable domain: EAGVAQSPRYKIIEKRQSVAFWCNPISGHATLYWYQQILGQGPKLLIQFQNNGVVDDSQLPKDRFSAERLKGVDSTLKIQPAKLEDSAVYLCASSLVGGAKEQYFGPGTRLTVT.

In regard to this clonotype: One junction end disagrees with the germline gene, perhaps due to a read error. The chain uses TRBV27 and TRBJ1-6; TRBD1 matches 7 bases. The CDR3 extends over 15 amino acids. Germline lookup yields CDR1 MNHEY and CDR2 SMNVEV (reference sequence). The CDR3 DNA reads as TGTGCCAGCAGTAGGGGGCTCCTCTATCATTCACCCCTCCACTTT. It codes for CASSRGLLYHSPLHF.

This clonotype was observed many times. The chain recombines TRBV29-1 with TRBJ1-6, with D possibly matching TRBD1 (6 bases). CDR1 is SQVTM, CDR2 ANQGSEA, per germline. The CDR3 totals 12 residues. With 3 bases removed from V and 8 bases from J, the gap between germline ends came to 8 bases. CDR3 DNA: TGCAGCGTTGACAGGGGTTATTCACCCCTCCACTTT. It encodes CSVDRGYSPLHF. Together with reference TRBV29-1 and TRBJ1-6, the CDR3 gives the full variable domain: SAVISQKPSRDICQRGTSLTIQCQVDSQVTMMFWYRQQPGQSLTLIATANQGSEATYESGFVIDKFPISRPNLTFSTLTVSNMSPEDSSIYLCSVDRGYSPLHFGNGTRLTVT.

This clonotype was counted a few times. CDR3 coding DNA: TGTGCCAGCAGTTCAACCGGGACAGGGTACGTCGAGCCCCAGCATTTT. It encodes CASSSTGTGYVEPQHF. This sequence joins TRBV27 and TRBJ1-5; 9 bases agree with TRBD1. The CDR3 is 16 amino acids. After removal of 4 bases from V and 8 bases from J, the junction contained 12 bases not matched to a gene. Germline loops: CDR1 MNHEY, CDR2 SMNVEV (reference sequence).

This clonotype appeared a few times. V is TRBV27 and J is TRBJ2-7; weak D call: TRBD1 (6 bases). The CDR3 loop spans 17 amino acids. Trimming took off 7 bases at V and 1 base at J, with 23 bases between the two ends. The germline gives CDR1 MNHEY, CDR2 SMNVEV (reference sequence). The CDR3 reads CASTPTGLAGKSYEQYF. DNA for the CDR3: TGTGCCAGCACCCCGACAGGTCTAGCAGGAAAATCCTACGAGCAGTACTTC.

The V call is TRBV2, the J call TRBJ2-3; no reliable D call. Looked up from germline, CDR1 is SNHLY and CDR2 is FYNNEI. The V end lost 7 bases, the J end lost 1 base, and 9 bases lay between the germline ends. The CDR3 is 13 amino acids. The CDR3 spells CASNPVGTDTQYF. The DNA for the CDR3 is TGTGCCAGCAACCCAGTGGGCACAGATACGCAGTATTTT. The complete variable domain, with remaining parts taken from reference TRBV2 and TRBJ2-3, reads EPEVTQTPSHQVTQMGQEVILRCVPISNHLYFYWYRQILGQKVEFLVSFYNNEISEKSEIFDDQFSVERPDGSNFTLKIRSTKLEDSAMYFCASNPVGTDTQYFGPGTRLTVL.

This clonotype has more than one count but fewer than ten. The V call is TRBV5-1, the J call TRBJ2-3; D not resolved. This CDR3 is 14 amino acids long. Trimming removed 0 bases from V and 1 base from J, with 6 bases in between. CDR1 is SGHRS, CDR2 YFSETQ, per germline. The CDR3 nucleotides read TGCGCCAGCAGCTTGGAAGGCGGCACAGATACGCAGTATTTT. Protein sequence: CASSLEGGTDTQYF.

This clonotype has a handful of counts. The chain uses TRBV12-3 or TRBV12-4 and TRBJ2-7; D is perhaps TRBD1 (6 bases). This CDR3 contains 13 residues. V lost 6 bases and J lost 5, with 14 bases in between. CDR3 bases: TGTGCCAGCAGCACCGGGACACCAAACGAGCAGTACTTC. Residues: CASSTGTPNEQYF.

This clonotype was observed at least ten times. The chain joins TRBV6-5 to TRBJ1-4; D gene uncertain. CDR1 MNHEY and CDR2 SVGAGI come from the germline V gene. V was trimmed by 6 bases and J by 0 bases, leaving 11 bases between them. CDR3 length: 15 amino acids. CDR3 sequence reads: CASSLRTSTNEKLFF. The CDR3 nucleotides are TGTGCCAGCAGCCTTCGGACGTCAACTAATGAAAAACTGTTTTTT.

This clonotype was observed at least ten times. The gene calls are TRBV7-3 and TRBJ1-1; 9 positions agree with TRBD1. V lost 2 bases and J lost 6; bases outside the gene matches: 10. This CDR3 is built from 16 residues. CDR1 is SGHTA and CDR2 is FQGTGA in the germline V gene. CDR3: CASSLQGQGRRSEAFF. The CDR3 region has the DNA TGTGCCAGCAGCTTACAGGGACAGGGCCGTCGATCTGAAGCTTTCTTT.

There are many counts of this clonotype. V usage is TRBV18 and J usage is TRBJ2-3; 7 nucleotides align to TRBD2. Germline values: CDR1 KGHSH, CDR2 LQKENI. The CDR3 has 15 residues. The junction had 3 bases not matched to a gene; V was cut back by 3 bases and J by 0 bases. The CDR3 DNA is TGTGCCAGCTCACCGCCTAGCGGTAGCACAGATACGCAGTATTTT. Its protein product is CASSPPSGSTDTQYF.

The chain has TRBV4-3 and TRBJ2-7; the D gene is possibly TRBD2 (6 bases). Trimming shortened V by 5 bases and J by 5 bases, and 19 bases separated the two germline ends. CDR1 and CDR2 (germline): LGHNA, YSLEER. The CDR3 runs to 15 residues. Here the CDR3 DNA reads TGCGCCAGCAGCACAATCGGGGAGGCGAGGGACGAGCAGTACTTC. Protein product: CASSTIGEARDEQYF.

This clonotype was counted ten times or more. The chain recombines TRBV4-1 with TRBJ2-5; D is unresolved. V was shortened by 8 bases and J by 2 bases, with 15 bases between the two germline ends. This CDR3 has 14 amino acids. Germline CDR1 and CDR2: MGHRA and YSYEKL. The chain's CDR3 is CASSANRIQETQYF. The DNA of the CDR3 is TGCGCCAGCTCCGCAAATAGAATTCAAGAGACCCAGTACTTC.

This clonotype was picked up many times. The gene calls are TRBV6-1 and TRBJ1-1; D is ambiguous. Germline CDR1 MNHNS, CDR2 SASEGT. This CDR3 is built from 14 residues. Trimming took off 1 base at V and 0 bases at J, with 6 bases between the two ends. Here the CDR3 DNA reads TGTGCCAGCAGTGAAGATTTGGTGAACACTGAAGCTTTCTTT. Amino acids: CASSEDLVNTEAFF.

A few counts support this clonotype. V gene TRBV20-1 combines with J gene TRBJ1-1; D may be TRBD1 (6 bases). The CDR3 runs 14 residues. CDR1 and CDR2 from the germline V gene are DFQATT and SNEGSKA (reference sequence). The germline V and J ends were trimmed by 3 bases and 2 bases, with 13 bases remaining between them. CDR3 amino acids: CSASIGTFNTEAFF. The CDR3 DNA sequence: TGCAGTGCTAGTATCGGGACATTCAACACTGAAGCTTTCTTT.

The sample holds many counts of this clonotype. This chain joins TRBV6-6 and TRBJ1-5; tentative D call: TRBD1 (6 bases). The CDR3 runs to 14 residues. V lost 6 bases and J 4 bases, leaving 13 bases between the germline ends. Germline assignment: CDR1 MNHNY and CDR2 SVGAGI (reference sequence). The CDR3 loop is CASSIGTSNQPQHF. The CDR3 DNA follows: TGTGCCAGCAGCATCGGGACAAGTAATCAGCCCCAGCATTTT.

There are many counts of this clonotype. This CDR3 reads CASSSPRVGNTEAFF. Written as DNA, the CDR3 is TGTGCCAGCAGTTCCCCCAGGGTGGGGAACACTGAAGCTTTCTTT. The chain couples TRBV12-3 or TRBV12-4 to TRBJ1-1; maybe TRBD1 (5 bases). This CDR3 has 15 residues. V was clipped by 4 bases and J by 1 base, with 13 bases between them.

The chain employs TRBV5-1 and TRBJ2-1; 8 positions match TRBD1. The V gene end was trimmed by 4 bases and the J gene end by 0 bases; junction bases not matched to a gene: 3. The germline V gene encodes CDR1 SGHRS and CDR2 YFSETQ. The CDR3 is 15 amino acids. The DNA for the CDR3 is TGCGCCAGCAGCCAAGGACAGGGCTCCTACAATGAGCAGTTCTTC. As protein: CASSQGQGSYNEQFF.

V usage is TRBV11-2 and J usage is TRBJ2-5; 9 bases are a match to TRBD2. CDR1 and CDR2 (germline): SGHAT, FQNNGV. The J segment lost 5 bases and the V segment lost 6 bases, leaving 13 bases of the junction unmatched. There are 16 residues in the CDR3. The chain's CDR3 is CASRRPGGGALETQYF. CDR3 bases: TGTGCCAGCAGGAGGCCGGGCGGGGGGGCCCTGGAGACCCAGTACTTC.

The V gene is TRBV4-1, the J gene TRBJ1-2, with D uncertain. The V end was cut by 0 bases, the J end by 4 bases, with 9 bases between. Germline V gene lookup returns CDR1 MGHRA and CDR2 YSYEKL. The CDR3 loop spans 14 amino acids. CDR3 DNA: TGCGCCAGCAGCCAAGATGGGCCCTCCTATGGCTACACCTTC. Its protein product is CASSQDGPSYGYTF.

This clonotype was observed many times. J is TRBJ2-1 and V is TRBV12-3 or TRBV12-4, with 12 bases fitting TRBD2. This CDR3 contains 16 residues. With 6 bases clipped from V and 7 bases from J, the junction kept 10 bases outside the gene matches. The CDR3 bases are TGTGCCAGCAGCGACTCTCTAGCGGGGGGGAGGAATGAGCAGTTCTTC. Amino acids: CASSDSLAGGRNEQFF.

This clonotype has a count of ten or more. This rearrangement joins TRBV6-2 or TRBV6-3 to TRBJ2-7; 7 bases align to TRBD2. CDR1 is MNHEY and CDR2 is SVGEGT in the germline V gene. This CDR3 region has 15 residues. The V segment lost 2 bases and the J segment 2 bases; nucleotides outside the gene matches: 6. This CDR3 is CASSYVPAGPYEQYF. In DNA form, the CDR3 reads TGTGCCAGCAGTTACGTCCCAGCGGGGCCCTACGAGCAGTACTTC.

This clonotype was counted a few times. This chain uses TRBV11-2 with TRBJ2-1, with no clear D. The CDR3 extends over 17 amino acids. Germline CDR1 and CDR2: SGHAT and FQNNGV. Trimming removed 0 bases from V and 7 bases from J, with 19 bases in between. The CDR3 reads CASSLDLPLSFTNEQFF. The CDR3, as DNA: TGTGCCAGCAGCTTAGATTTGCCACTATCCTTTACAAATGAGCAGTTCTTC.

This CDR3 reads CASSSAQGSEQFF. CDR3 DNA sequence: TGTGCCAGCAGCTCCGCACAGGGAAGTGAGCAGTTCTTC. The gene calls are TRBV7-3 and TRBJ2-1, with TRBD1 as a possible D gene (6 bases). In germline, CDR1 is SGHTA, CDR2 FQGTGA. V lost 4 bases to trimming and J lost 9 bases, with 13 bases between them. The CDR3 is made up of 13 amino acids.

This chain links TRBV12-3 or TRBV12-4 with TRBJ1-5; D unresolved. The V end was cut by 6 bases, the J end by 1 base, with 10 bases between. The CDR3 totals 14 residues. This CDR3 is CASSEVGSNQPQHF. CDR3 DNA: TGTGCCAGCAGCGAGGTTGGGAGCAATCAGCCCCAGCATTTT.

This clonotype came up many times. J is TRBJ2-3 and V is TRBV3-1; no firm D call. The germline gives CDR1 LGHDT, CDR2 YNNKEL (reference sequence). The CDR3 loop spans 14 amino acids. V gave up 4 bases and J gave up 4 bases, with 12 bases separating them. The CDR3 DNA reads as TGTGCCAGCAGCCGGGTCACCCCATCAGATACGCAGTATTTT. Amino acid sequence: CASSRVTPSDTQYF.